The clone carrying this T cell receptor (beta chain) was picked up a small number of times. What it binds is unknown. These data are taken from a study of T cell clones after liver transplantation. Study details: Subjects received no induction therapy and standard immunosuppression until randomization at 12-24 months post-transplant. Broader study findings: In 5 of 8 subjects, circulating graft-donor-reactive CD4 TCRbeta sequences fell significantly after transplant.

This CDR3 spans 13 amino acids. Trimming shortened V by 4 bases and J by 10 bases, and 16 bases separated the two germline ends. The germline CDR1 and CDR2 sequences are SGHTA and FQGNSA. Alloreactive TCRbeta sequences came from sequencing proliferating CFSE-low cells in the MLR. This table comes from immunoSEQ multiplex PCR, and its TCRdb copy is limited to in-frame clones, with some not included. Counted here are some 1,500 clones, around 40% occurring once; the ten biggest clones make up about 32%. The sequenced sample was CD4+ T cells from cultured PBMCs. The clonotype was recovered from a human patient who received a liver transplant. T cells may partly derive from the graft donor. This chain links TRBV7-2 with TRBJ1-2; D possibly corresponds to TRBD1 (6 bases). Here the CDR3 DNA reads TGTGCCAGCAGCTCAAACGGACAGTCAGACTACACCTTC. Translating gives CASSSNGQSDYTF.